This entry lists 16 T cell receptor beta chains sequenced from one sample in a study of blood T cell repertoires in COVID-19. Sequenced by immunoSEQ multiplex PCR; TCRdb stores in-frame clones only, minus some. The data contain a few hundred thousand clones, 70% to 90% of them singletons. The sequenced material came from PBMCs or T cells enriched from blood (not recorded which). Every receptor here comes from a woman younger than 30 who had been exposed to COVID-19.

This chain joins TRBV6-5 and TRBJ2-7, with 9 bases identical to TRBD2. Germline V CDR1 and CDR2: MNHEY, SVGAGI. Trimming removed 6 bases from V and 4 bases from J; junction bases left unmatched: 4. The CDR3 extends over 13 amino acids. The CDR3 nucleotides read TGTGCCAGCAGAGTCCTAGCGGGATACGAGCAGTACTTC. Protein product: CASRVLAGYEQYF.

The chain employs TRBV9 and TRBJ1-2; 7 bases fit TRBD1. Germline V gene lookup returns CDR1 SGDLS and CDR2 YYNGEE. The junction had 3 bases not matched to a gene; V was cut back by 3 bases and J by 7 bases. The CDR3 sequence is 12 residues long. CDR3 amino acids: CASSATGIGYTF. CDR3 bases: TGTGCCAGCAGCGCGACAGGGATTGGCTACACCTTC. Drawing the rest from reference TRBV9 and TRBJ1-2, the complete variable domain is DSGVTQTPKHLITATGQRVTLRCSPRSGDLSVYWYQQSLDQGLQFLIQYYNGEERAKGNILERFSAQQFPDLHSELNLSSLELGDSALYFCASSATGIGYTFGSGTRLTVV.

The CDR3 nucleotides are TGTGCCAGCAGTCCCCTCCCGGGACAGTACTCGAGGACTGAAGCTTTCTTT. Amino acids: CASSPLPGQYSRTEAFF. The chain links TRBV6-6 to TRBJ1-1; 7 bases are a match to TRBD1. V shed 5 bases and J 5 bases; nucleotides not matched to a gene: 17. The CDR3 sequence is 17 residues long. Germline CDR1 reads MNHNY; CDR2 reads SVGAGI (reference sequence).

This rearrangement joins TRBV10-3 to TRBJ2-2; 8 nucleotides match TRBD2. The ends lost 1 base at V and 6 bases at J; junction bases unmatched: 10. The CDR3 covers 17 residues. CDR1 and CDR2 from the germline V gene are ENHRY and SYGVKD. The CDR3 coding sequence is TGTGCCATCAGTGAGTGGGCTAGCGGGCTTAACGCCGGGGAGCTGTTTTTT. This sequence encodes CAISEWASGLNAGELFF.

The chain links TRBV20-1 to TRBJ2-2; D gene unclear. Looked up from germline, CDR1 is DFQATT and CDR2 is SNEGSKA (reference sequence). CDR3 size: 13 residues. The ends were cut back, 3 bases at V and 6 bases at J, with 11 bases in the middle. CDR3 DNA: TGCAGTGCTAGTCTTGACATGTCCGGGGAGCTGTTTTTT. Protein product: CSASLDMSGELFF.

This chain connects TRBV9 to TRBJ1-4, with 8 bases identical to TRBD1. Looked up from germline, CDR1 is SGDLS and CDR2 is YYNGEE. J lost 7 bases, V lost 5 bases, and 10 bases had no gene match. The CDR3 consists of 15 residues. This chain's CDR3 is CASSYDRGGSEKLFF. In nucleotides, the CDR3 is TGTGCCAGCAGTTACGACAGGGGAGGAAGTGAAAAACTGTTTTTT.

The CDR3 coding sequence is TGTGCCAGCAGCTCATCTACTGGAAACACCATATATTTT. The encoded protein is CASSSSTGNTIYF. The chain employs TRBV11-3 and TRBJ1-3; D remains ambiguous. The CDR3 spans 13 residues. The germline V gene has CDR1 SGHNT and CDR2 YENEEA. Trimming removed 4 bases from V and 2 bases from J, with 6 bases in between.

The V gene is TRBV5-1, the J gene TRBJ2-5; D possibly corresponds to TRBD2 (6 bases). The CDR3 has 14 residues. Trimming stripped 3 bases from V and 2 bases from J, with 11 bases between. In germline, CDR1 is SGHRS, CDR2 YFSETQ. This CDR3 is CASSSGTQQETQYF. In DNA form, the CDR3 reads TGCGCCAGCAGCTCCGGGACTCAGCAAGAGACCCAGTACTTC.

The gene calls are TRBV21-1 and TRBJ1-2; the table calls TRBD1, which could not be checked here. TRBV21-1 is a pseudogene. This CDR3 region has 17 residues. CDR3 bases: TGTGCCAGCAGCAGTTGGACAGGGAACACTTCTAACTATGGCTACACCTTC. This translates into CASSSWTGNTSNYGYTF.

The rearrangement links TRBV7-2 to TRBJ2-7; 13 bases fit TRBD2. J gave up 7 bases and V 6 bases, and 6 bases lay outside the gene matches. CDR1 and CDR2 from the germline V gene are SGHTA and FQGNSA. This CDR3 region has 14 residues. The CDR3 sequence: CASRSGLAGEEQYF. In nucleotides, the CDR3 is TGTGCCAGCAGATCCGGACTAGCGGGAGAAGAGCAGTACTTC. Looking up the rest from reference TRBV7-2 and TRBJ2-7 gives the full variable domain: GAGVSQSPSNKVTEKGKDVELRCDPISGHTALYWYRQSLGQGLEFLIYFQGNSAPDKSGLPSDRFSAERTGGSVSTLTIQRTQQEDSAVYLCASRSGLAGEEQYFGPGTRLTVT.

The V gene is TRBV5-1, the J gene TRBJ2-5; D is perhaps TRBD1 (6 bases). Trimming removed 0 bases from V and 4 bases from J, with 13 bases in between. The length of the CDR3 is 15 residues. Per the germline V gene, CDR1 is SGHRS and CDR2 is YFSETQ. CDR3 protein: CASSLDRASRETQYF. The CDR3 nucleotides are TGCGCCAGCAGCTTGGACAGGGCGAGCAGAGAGACCCAGTACTTC.

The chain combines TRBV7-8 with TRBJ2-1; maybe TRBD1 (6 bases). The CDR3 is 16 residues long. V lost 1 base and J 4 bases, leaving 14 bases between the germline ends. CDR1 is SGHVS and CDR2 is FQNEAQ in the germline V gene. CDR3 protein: CASSLVLGARYNEQFF. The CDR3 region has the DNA TGTGCCAGCAGCTTAGTACTGGGGGCGCGGTACAATGAGCAGTTCTTC.

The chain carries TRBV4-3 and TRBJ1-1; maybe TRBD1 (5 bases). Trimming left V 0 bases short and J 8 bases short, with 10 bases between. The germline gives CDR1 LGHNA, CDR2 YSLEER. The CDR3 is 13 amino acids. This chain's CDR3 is CASSQDLNREAFF. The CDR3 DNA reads TGCGCCAGCAGCCAAGATCTGAACAGGGAAGCTTTCTTT.

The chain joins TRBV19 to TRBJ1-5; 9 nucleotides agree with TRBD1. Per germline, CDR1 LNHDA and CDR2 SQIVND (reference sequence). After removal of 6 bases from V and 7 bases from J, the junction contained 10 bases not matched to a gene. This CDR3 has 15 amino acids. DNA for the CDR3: TGTGCCAGTAGCCGGACAGGGGACGGGAACCAGCCCCAGCATTTT. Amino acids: CASSRTGDGNQPQHF. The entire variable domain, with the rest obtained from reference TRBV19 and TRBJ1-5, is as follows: DGGITQSPKYLFRKEGQNVTLSCEQNLNHDAMYWYRQDPGQGLRLIYYSQIVNDFQKGDIAEGYSVSREKKESFPLTVTSAQKNPTAFYLCASSRTGDGNQPQHFGDGTRLSIL.

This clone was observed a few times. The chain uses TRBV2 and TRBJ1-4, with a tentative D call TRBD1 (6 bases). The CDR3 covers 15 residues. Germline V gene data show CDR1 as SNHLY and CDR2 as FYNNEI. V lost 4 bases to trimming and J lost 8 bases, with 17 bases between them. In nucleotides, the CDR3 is TGTGCCAGCAGTGGAACGGGGCACCAGGGGGAAAAACTGTTTTTT. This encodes CASSGTGHQGEKLFF.

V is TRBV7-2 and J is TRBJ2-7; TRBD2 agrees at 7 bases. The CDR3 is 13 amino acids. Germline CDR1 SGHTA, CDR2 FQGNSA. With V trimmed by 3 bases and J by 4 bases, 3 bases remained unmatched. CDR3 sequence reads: CASSFTGGYEQYF. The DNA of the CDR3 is TGTGCCAGCAGCTTTACGGGGGGATACGAGCAGTACTTC.